One and the same sample provided the 10 T cell receptor beta chains below, sequenced in a study of CD8 T cells in ankylosing spondylitis. One entry per CDR3 protein, called by TCRdb with MiXCR from the 5' RACE reads. The sample yields some 240,000 distinct CDR3 sequences, 15% to 20% seen once. The sequenced sample consisted of blood, either unsorted or a sorted T cell fraction (not recorded which). Receptors originate from a male donor with ankylosing spondylitis or in good health (not recorded which).

V usage is TRBV2 and J usage is TRBJ2-4, with D unresolved. CDR3 length: 15 amino acids. V lost 3 bases to trimming and J lost 0 bases, with 9 bases between them. Germline CDR1 and CDR2: SNHLY and FYNNEI. CDR3 in amino acids: CASSDRSVAKNIQYF. CDR3 nucleotides: TGTGCCAGCAGTGACCGGTCAGTAGCCAAAAACATTCAGTACTTC.

The V and J genes are TRBV4-3 and TRBJ1-5, with 7 bases lining up with TRBD1. The V segment lost 4 bases and the J segment 2 bases; nucleotides outside the gene matches: 5. Germline V lookup: CDR1 LGHNA, CDR2 YSLEER. CDR3 size: 15 residues. The CDR3 loop reads CASSLHRGGNQPQHF. CDR3 DNA: TGCGCCAGCAGCCTGCACAGGGGTGGCAATCAGCCCCAGCATTTT.

There are a few counts of this clonotype. V is TRBV29-1 and J is TRBJ2-5, with 7 bases fitting TRBD1. CDR1 SQVTM and CDR2 ANQGSEA come from the germline V gene. With V trimmed by 0 bases and J by 5 bases, 6 bases remained unmatched. CDR3 length: 14 amino acids. Here the CDR3 reads CSVEDPGQSETQYF. CDR3 nucleotide sequence: TGCAGCGTTGAAGATCCGGGACAGTCGGAGACCCAGTACTTC.

This sequence joins TRBV12-3 or TRBV12-4 and TRBJ1-1; a possible D gene is TRBD1 (6 bases). The CDR3 extends over 14 amino acids. Trimming took off 6 bases at V and 5 bases at J, with 16 bases between the two ends. The CDR3 reads CASSPGTTGTEAFF. The CDR3 coding sequence is TGTGCCAGCAGCCCAGGTACAACAGGGACTGAAGCTTTCTTT.

The chain recombines TRBV4-3 with TRBJ2-7; a weak D match, TRBD1 (6 bases). The germline V and J ends were trimmed by 0 bases and 5 bases, with 8 bases remaining between them. CDR3 size: 13 residues. The V gene's germline CDR1 is LGHNA and CDR2 YSLEER. CDR3 DNA: TGCGCCAGCAGCCAAGATTGGACAGACGAGCAGTACTTC. This codes for CASSQDWTDEQYF.

This clonotype was counted between two and nine times. The chain recombines TRBV3-1 with TRBJ2-7, with 12 bases identical to TRBD2. Germline-derived CDR1 and CDR2 are LGHDT and YNNKEL (reference sequence). The V and J ends lost 4 bases and 1 base, in that order; junction bases with no gene match: 5. The CDR3 runs to 16 residues. In DNA, the CDR3 is TGTGCCAGCAGCCCATCTAGCGGGAGGGATTCCTACGAGCAGTACTTC. Its protein is CASSPSSGRDSYEQYF.

This clonotype was detected a few times. The genes are TRBV27 and TRBJ2-7, with D perhaps TRBD1 or TRBD2 (5 bases each). Trimming left V 4 bases short and J 0 bases short, with 13 bases between. The CDR3 loop spans 15 amino acids. Germline CDR1 and CDR2: MNHEY and SMNVEV (reference sequence). The CDR3 bases are TGTGCCAGCAGTTCCGAGGGGTCCCCCTCCTACGAGCAGTACTTC. Encoded protein: CASSSEGSPSYEQYF.

V is TRBV4-1 and J is TRBJ2-3; possible D gene TRBD2, 5 bases. Trimming took 0 bases from V and 5 from J, leaving 15 bases between them. The CDR3 is 16 amino acids. CDR1 and CDR2 from the germline V gene are MGHRA and YSYEKL. The CDR3 loop reads CASSQDIAPAVDTQYF. DNA of the CDR3: TGCGCCAGCAGCCAAGATATAGCGCCAGCGGTAGATACGCAGTATTTT.

The sample holds a few counts of this clonotype. CDR3 DNA: TGTGCCAGCAAAACCGGGAGTTGGGTGGCCTACGAGCAGTACTTC. Translating it yields CASKTGSWVAYEQYF. The rearrangement joins TRBV6-1 to TRBJ2-7, with D perhaps matching TRBD2 (6 bases). The V and J ends lost 7 bases and 2 bases respectively, with 18 bases between them. The CDR3 loop spans 15 amino acids. Per the germline V gene, CDR1 is MNHNS and CDR2 is SASEGT.

This clonotype is a singleton in its sample. The V call is TRBV5-1, the J call TRBJ2-7; 13 bases align to TRBD2. CDR1 and CDR2 (germline): SGHRS, YFSETQ. CDR3 size: 14 residues. V shed 0 bases, J shed 7 bases, and the junction held 1 base outside the gene matches. The CDR3 DNA reads as TGCGCCAGCAGCTTGGAGACTAGCGGGAGGGAGCAGTACTTC. The encoded protein is CASSLETSGREQYF.